There are many counts of the clone carrying this T cell receptor (beta chain). Its antigen is undetermined. V lost 4 bases to trimming and J lost 6 bases, with 21 bases between them. This CDR3 is built from 16 residues. The germline CDR1 and CDR2 sequences are LGHDT and YNNKEL (reference sequence). The time point: patch test 2, 6 weeks after DPC sensitization. Treatment in this sample: therapeutic diphenylcyclopropenone sensitization with weekly scalp DPC. Extraction of total RNA was performed on unfractionated whole blood. This record belongs to a study of human T cells and chemical hapten exposure. The study, taken as a whole, reports: Versus controls, expanded TCRs had significantly more large CDR3 similarity clusters.

In the study's own analysis: Sequenced samples showed a median of roughly 99,000 TCRs each, with counts running from around 25,000 to 690,000. TCRdb reanalysed the RACE reads using MiXCR and keeps one entry per CDR3 protein. It is TCRdb's table, rather than the study itself, that gives the V and J calls and clone size. The table lists about 100,000 distinct CDR3 sequences, about an eighth of them singletons. The receptor was derived from a woman in her thirties or forties with alopecia areata. Some clones in this sample may be carry-over from other donors' samples. The genes are TRBV3-1 and TRBJ1-2, with D possibly matching TRBD1 (5 bases). The material sequenced was whole blood, taken in connection with sensitization to the hapten diphenylcyclopropenone (DPC). CDR3 bases: TGTGCCAGCAGCCGAGTGGGGGGTTCAGTTTTCCATGGCTACACCTTC. As protein: CASSRVGGSVFHGYTF. The entire variable domain, with the rest obtained from reference TRBV3-1 and TRBJ1-2, is as follows: DTAVSQTPKYLVTQMGNDKSIKCEQNLGHDTMYWYKQDSKKFLKIMFSYNNKELIINETVPNRFSPKSPDKAHLNLHINSLELGDSAVYFCASSRVGGSVFHGYTFGSGTRLTVV.